This T cell receptor beta chain was recovered during a study of response to subunit inactivated influenza vaccine. TCRdb itself ran the RT-PCR reads through MiXCR, one entry per CDR3 protein. Of about 310,000 distinct CDR3 sequences in the sample, 20% to 25% were seen once. V was shortened by 5 bases and J by 0 bases, with 13 bases between the two germline ends. Per the germline V gene, CDR1 is LGHNA and CDR2 is YNFKEQ. The CDR3 is 16 amino acids. The rearrangement joins TRBV4-2 to TRBJ1-4; D not resolved. This TCR derives from a man aged 50 to 69 who received an inactivated influenza vaccine. Specimen: PBMCs from blood, collected around 22 months after vaccination. This CDR3 reads CASSFAAGATNEKLFF. CDR3 nucleotides: TGTGCCAGCAGCTTCGCGGCGGGTGCAACTAATGAAAAACTGTTTTTT.